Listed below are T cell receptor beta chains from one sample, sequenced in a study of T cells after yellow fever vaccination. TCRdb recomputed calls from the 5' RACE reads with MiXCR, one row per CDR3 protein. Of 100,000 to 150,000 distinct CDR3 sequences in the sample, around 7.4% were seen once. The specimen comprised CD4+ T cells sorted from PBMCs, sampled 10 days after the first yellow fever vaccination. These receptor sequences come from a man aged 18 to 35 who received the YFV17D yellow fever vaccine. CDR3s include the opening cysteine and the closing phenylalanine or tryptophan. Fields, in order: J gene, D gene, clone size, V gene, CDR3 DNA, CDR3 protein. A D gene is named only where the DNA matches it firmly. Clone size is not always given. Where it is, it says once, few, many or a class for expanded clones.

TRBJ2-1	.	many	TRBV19	TGTGCCAGTATGGAGGGGGCCGCGCGTGAGCAGTTCTTC	CASMEGAAREQFF
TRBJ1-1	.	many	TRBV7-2	TGTGCCAGCACCCCACCCGGGACGCAGAACACTGAAGCTTTCTTT	CASTPPGTQNTEAFF
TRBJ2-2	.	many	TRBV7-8	TGTGCCAGCAGCTCTAGTCGTGGGTCCACCGGGGAGCTGTTTTTT	CASSSSRGSTGELFF
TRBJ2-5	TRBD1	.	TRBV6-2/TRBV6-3	TGTGCCAGTCTCAGGGGGCCTGGAGAGACCCAGTACTTC	CASLRGPGETQYF
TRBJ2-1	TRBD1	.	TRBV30	TGTGCCTGGAGTATAATATTTGGGACAGGGCCACGGGGGCAGTTCTTC	CAWSIIFGTGPRGQFF
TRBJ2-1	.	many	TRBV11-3	TGTGCCAGCAGCTTAGTTCGGGGACGGCAGGACAATGAGCAGTTCTTC	CASSLVRGRQDNEQFF
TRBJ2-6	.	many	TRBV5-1	TGCGCCAGCAGCTTGGAAAGACCGGGAGTTGGGGCCAACGTCCTGACTTTC	CASSLERPGVGANVLTF
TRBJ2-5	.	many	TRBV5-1	TGCGCCAGCAGCTTAAACGGGTGGGAGACCCAGTACTTC	CASSLNGWETQYF
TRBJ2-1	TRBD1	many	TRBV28	TGTGCCAGCAGTTCCTGGACAGGGGGTTTCAATGAGCAGTTCTTC	CASSSWTGGFNEQFF
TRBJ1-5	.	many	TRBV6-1	TGTGCCAGCAGTGTCTTGGGCGGTAGCAATCAGCCCCAGCATTTT	CASSVLGGSNQPQHF
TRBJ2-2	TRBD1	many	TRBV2	TGTGCCTACCGGACAGGGGCGGGGACCGGGGAGCTGTTTTTT	CAYRTGAGTGELFF
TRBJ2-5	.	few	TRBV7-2	TGTGCCAGCAGCCCCGGGGGTACTAGCCGCCGAGAGACCCAGTACTTC	CASSPGGTSRRETQYF
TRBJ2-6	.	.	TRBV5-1	TGCGCCAGCAGCTTGGAGAGCTCTGGGGCCAACGTCCTGACTTTC	CASSLESSGANVLTF
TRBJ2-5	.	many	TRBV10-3	TGTGCCATCAGTTCAGATAACAGGGAGACCCAGTACTTC	CAISSDNRETQYF
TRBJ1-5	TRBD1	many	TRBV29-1	TGCAGCGTTGGTAGGGCAGGGGGTCAGCCCCAGCATTTT	CSVGRAGGQPQHF
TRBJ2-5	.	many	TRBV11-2	TGTGCCAGCAGCTTGTCCAGCCAAGAGACCCAGTACTTC	CASSLSSQETQYF
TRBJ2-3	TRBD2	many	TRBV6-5	TGTGCCAGCAGTACGACTAGCGGGGGACGAAGTTATACGCAGTATTTT	CASSTTSGGRSYTQYF
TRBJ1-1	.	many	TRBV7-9	TGTGCCAACCGTCCGGGACGAGAAGCTTTCTTT	CANRPGREAFF
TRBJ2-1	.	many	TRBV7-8	TGTGCCAGCAGCTCCATGAACAGCAATGAGCAGTTCTTC	CASSSMNSNEQFF
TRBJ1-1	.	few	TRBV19	TGTGCCAGTAGTGGGGGCCGAGAGGTTGGAGCTTTCTTT	CASSGGREVGAFF
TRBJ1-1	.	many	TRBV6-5	TGTGCCAGCAGTTACTTGAGGACCGGGAACACTGAAGCTTTCTTT	CASSYLRTGNTEAFF
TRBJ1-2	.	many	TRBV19	TGTGCCAGTAGTATAGGAGCGGACGACTATGGCTACACCTTC	CASSIGADDYGYTF
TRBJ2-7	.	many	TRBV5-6	TGTGCCAGCAGCTGGCGTCCGGGGGCCTACTACGAGCAGTACTTC	CASSWRPGAYYEQYF
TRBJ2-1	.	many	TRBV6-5	TGTGCCAGCAGTTACTCGGCCAGGGTTAGAAATGAGCAGTTCTTC	CASSYSARVRNEQFF
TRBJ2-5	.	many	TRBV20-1	TGCAGTGCTATTACGACAGGTACACATCACCTACCGGAGACCCAGTACTTC	CSAITTGTHHLPETQYF
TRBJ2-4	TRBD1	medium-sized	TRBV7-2	TGTGCCAGCAGCTTCTATGGGACAGAAAAAAACATTCAGTACTTC	CASSFYGTEKNIQYF